This TCR beta chain is from a study of cytomegalovirus exposure and HLA in healthy donors. 13 Jbeta primers and 60 Vbeta primers were used for the PCR. Clones were read by immunoSEQ multiplex PCR, and TCRdb kept only the in-frame ones, dropping some. The repertoire has about 110,000 clones, about 76% of them found once; the top ten carry around 8%. This CDR3 comprises 13 residues. Germline assignment: CDR1 MGHDK and CDR2 SYGVNS. V was cut by 6 bases and J by 8 bases, with 13 bases left in between. The chain joins TRBV25-1 to TRBJ1-4, with unresolved D. The sequenced sample was PBMCs. The TCR was taken from a man aged 40-50 years in good health and CMV-seronegative. The CDR3 spells CASSRPGEEKLFF. In DNA, the CDR3 is TGTGCCAGCAGCCGGCCCGGGGAGGAAAAACTGTTTTTT.